One sample yielded the 32 T cell receptor beta chains listed below, sequenced in a study of regulatory T cells in long-lasting Graves disease. Building of the TCR beta libraries involved iRepertoire HTBI primers and Arm-PCR of CDR3 regions. MiXCR, applied by TCRdb to the multiplex PCR reads, yields one record per CDR3 protein. The sample has 400,000 to 550,000 distinct CDR3 sequences; around 14% are singletons. The sample's time point: newly diagnosed GD, antithyroid drugs for less than 3 months. From PBMCs, RNA was extracted and then used to make the TCR library. These data are also associated with another study on T cells in Graves' hyperthyroidism and ophthalmopathy.

The sample consisted of peripheral blood mononuclear cells (PBMCs), taken at new diagnosis, from a patient treated with antithyroid drugs. The receptors here all came from a woman aged 25-40 years with Graves disease.

This clonotype was picked up many times. The chain couples TRBV2 to TRBJ2-5; 12 positions match TRBD2. This CDR3 has 15 residues. The germline gives CDR1 SNHLY, CDR2 FYNNEI. V shed 10 bases and J 4 bases; nucleotides not matched to a gene: 10. CDR3 nucleotides: TGTGCCAACTCGGACCTAGCGGGAGGGGTAGAGACCCAGTACTTC. Its translation: CANSDLAGGVETQYF.

The chain combines TRBV3-1 with TRBJ1-2, with TRBD1 matching 10 bases. Per germline, CDR1 LGHDT and CDR2 YNNKEL (reference sequence). The ends lost 1 base at V and 2 bases at J; junction bases unmatched: 4. The CDR3 consists of 16 residues. CDR3 bases: TGTGCCAGCAGCCAAGCCCCGGGACAGGGGAACTATGGCTACACCTTC. Translating it yields CASSQAPGQGNYGYTF.

Ten or more counts support this clonotype. V is TRBV11-2 and J is TRBJ1-4, with D perhaps TRBD1 (6 bases). Per germline, CDR1 SGHAT and CDR2 FQNNGV. The CDR3 is 15 residues long. V gave up 3 bases and J gave up 7 bases, with 15 bases separating them. The DNA of the CDR3 is TGTGCCAGCAGCTTCCAACAGGGATTACCTGAAAAACTGTTTTTT. It is translated as CASSFQQGLPEKLFF.

This clonotype was found many times. This chain connects TRBV2 to TRBJ2-3; no definite D call. CDR1 and CDR2 (germline): SNHLY, FYNNEI. The V end was cut by 7 bases, the J end by 1 base, with 12 bases between. The CDR3 consists of 14 residues. The CDR3 here is CASTMGGRTDTQYF. In nucleotides, the CDR3 is TGTGCCAGCACGATGGGCGGCCGCACAGATACGCAGTATTTT.

In this sample, this clonotype turned up many times. This chain connects TRBV24-1 to TRBJ2-7; unclear D gene. Germline CDR1 is KGHDR and CDR2 is SFDVKD. The CDR3 has 14 residues. Trimming cost V 4 bases and J 1 base, with 10 bases left between them. This CDR3 is CATSDPRKSYEQYF. CDR3 bases: TGTGCCACCAGTGACCCCCGGAAGTCCTACGAGCAGTACTTC.

This clonotype has a count of ten or more. This chain connects TRBV20-1 to TRBJ2-5; D is perhaps TRBD2 (5 bases). The V end lost 4 bases, the J end lost 0 bases, and 12 bases lay between the germline ends. This CDR3 comprises 14 residues. Germline CDR1 is DFQATT and CDR2 is SNEGSKA (reference sequence). The CDR3 region has the DNA TGCAGTGCTAAGCCGCCGACTAACCAAGAGACCCAGTACTTC. Its protein is CSAKPPTNQETQYF.

This clonotype was found many times. The genes are TRBV24-1 and TRBJ2-1, with 15 bases aligning to TRBD2. V lost 10 bases to trimming and J lost 9 bases; unmatched junction nucleotides: 6. This CDR3 is 14 amino acids long. The germline gives CDR1 KGHDR, CDR2 SFDVKD. The CDR3 spells CATGLAGGVSEQFF. In nucleotides, the CDR3 is TGTGCCACAGGACTAGCGGGAGGGGTTAGTGAGCAGTTCTTC.

In regard to this clonotype: A read error may be the cause here, since a much bigger clone is one base away. The chain employs TRBV2 and TRBJ2-2; maybe TRBD2 (5 bases). Germline V lookup: CDR1 SNHLY, CDR2 FYNNEI. CDR3 length: 15 residues. The chain's CDR3 is CAGSYRERGTGELFF. CDR3 in DNA: TGTGCCGGCAGTTACCGGGAACGCGGCACCGGGGAGCTGTTTTTT.

As regards this clonotype: Since a much larger clone is just one base distant, this may be a read error. This chain joins TRBV6-1 and TRBJ2-7; TRBD2 is a possible D gene (6 bases). V dropped 8 bases and J dropped 8 bases, with 13 bases sitting between them. The germline gives CDR1 MNHNS, CDR2 SASEGT. The CDR3 runs to 11 residues. This CDR3 reads CASWRGYKQYF. Written as DNA, the CDR3 is TGTGCCAGCTGGAGGGGTTACAAGCAGTACTTC.

This clonotype was counted ten times or more. The V and J genes are TRBV3-1 and TRBJ1-2; 7 bases are shared with TRBD1. The CDR3 is 15 amino acids. In germline, CDR1 is LGHDT, CDR2 YNNKEL (reference sequence). V shed 4 bases and J 2 bases; nucleotides not matched to a gene: 7. The CDR3 DNA reads as TGTGCCAGCAGCCTAGCCGGACAGGCGAACTATGGCTACACCTTC. It translates to CASSLAGQANYGYTF.

The V gene is TRBV5-6, the J gene TRBJ2-1; 7 bases map to TRBD2. Trimming took 3 bases from V and 10 from J; bases not matched to a gene: 16. The CDR3 has 16 residues. Looked up from germline, CDR1 is SGHDT and CDR2 is YYEEEE. The CDR3 sequence is CASSWKLGLAELEQFF. The CDR3 DNA reads TGTGCCAGCAGCTGGAAACTGGGGCTAGCGGAACTAGAGCAGTTCTTC.

The table lists this clonotype with a few counts. The V gene is TRBV7-3, the J gene TRBJ2-5; D possibly uses TRBD1 or TRBD2 (5 bases each). The DNA end lines up better with TRBJ2-1; the J call may be wrong. There are 14 residues in the CDR3. The germline V gene encodes CDR1 SGHTA and CDR2 FQGTGA. CDR3 sequence reads: CASSLWGTHNEQFF. The CDR3, as DNA: TGTGCCAGCAGCTTATGGGGGACCCACAATGAGCAGTTCTTC.

This clonotype was observed a few times. The genes are TRBV18 and TRBJ2-1; 7 nucleotides agree with TRBD2. This CDR3 contains 15 residues. The V and J ends lost 0 bases and 8 bases, in that order; junction bases with no gene match: 7. Germline CDR1 KGHSH, CDR2 LQKENI. CDR3 DNA: TGTGCCAGCTCACCACCGAGTAGCGGGTGGGATGAGCAGTTCTTC. Its translation is CASSPPSSGWDEQFF.

This clonotype was picked up a small number of times. The V gene is TRBV20-1, the J gene TRBJ1-5, with D hard to call. Trimming took 6 bases from V and 2 from J, leaving 14 bases between them. The CDR3 is made up of 14 amino acids. Germline values: CDR1 DFQATT, CDR2 SNEGSKA (reference sequence). The CDR3 is CSAPLVQGNQPQHF. CDR3 DNA sequence: TGCAGTGCGCCCCTGGTTCAAGGCAATCAGCCCCAGCATTTT.

Ten or more counts support this clonotype. The chain carries TRBV5-8 and TRBJ2-3; D uncertain. Germline loops: CDR1 SGHTS, CDR2 YDEGEE. The ends were cut back, 4 bases at V and 0 bases at J, with 18 bases in the middle. This CDR3 comprises 17 residues. The CDR3 sequence: CASSPYRTDPSTDTQYF. CDR3 DNA sequence: TGTGCCAGCAGCCCGTACCGGACGGACCCGAGCACAGATACGCAGTATTTT. The entire variable domain, with the rest obtained from reference TRBV5-8 and TRBJ2-3, is as follows: EAGVTQSPTHLIKTRGQQATLRCSPISGHTSVYWYQQALGLGLQFLLWYDEGEERNRGNFPPRFSGRQFPNYSSELNVNALELEDSALYLCASSPYRTDPSTDTQYFGPGTRLTVL.

The sample holds many counts of this clonotype. This rearrangement joins TRBV11-3 to TRBJ2-2; D not resolved. This CDR3 region has 13 residues. Trimming removed 0 bases from V and 5 bases from J, with 4 bases in between. Germline V gene lookup returns CDR1 SGHNT and CDR2 YENEEA. CDR3 nucleotides: TGTGCCAGCAGCTTAGATTTTACCGGGGAGCTGTTTTTT. It is translated as CASSLDFTGELFF. Full variable domain (remainder filled in from reference TRBV11-3 and TRBJ2-2): EAGVVQSPRYKIIEKKQPVAFWCNPISGHNTLYWYLQNLGQGPELLIRYENEEAVDDSQLPKDRFSAERLKGVDSTLKIQPAELGDSAVYLCASSLDFTGELFFGEGSRLTVL.

This clonotype occurred many times. The V and J genes are TRBV28 and TRBJ1-1, with D tentatively TRBD1 (5 bases). Germline V gene data show CDR1 as MDHEN and CDR2 as SYDVKM. Trimming cost V 5 bases and J 9 bases, with 13 bases left between them. The CDR3 totals 12 residues. In DNA form, the CDR3 reads TGTGCCAGCAGTCCGGGGCCAGCGAAAGCTTTCTTT. Protein: CASSPGPAKAFF.

The chain has TRBV4-1 and TRBJ2-5; tentative D call: TRBD2 (6 bases). Trimming removed 5 bases at V and 5 bases at J, with 15 bases between. The CDR3 is 14 amino acids. CDR1 is MGHRA and CDR2 is YSYEKL in the germline V gene. CDR3 sequence: CASSSQPGRETQYF. The CDR3 DNA reads as TGCGCCAGCAGCAGTCAGCCGGGGAGGGAGACCCAGTACTTC.

The chain combines TRBV12-3 or TRBV12-4 with TRBJ2-1; D may be TRBD2 (5 bases). Trimming took off 6 bases at V and 0 bases at J, with 9 bases between the two ends. The CDR3 extends over 14 amino acids. CDR3 sequence: CASRLAFSYNEQFF. CDR3 in DNA: TGTGCCAGCAGGCTAGCCTTCTCCTACAATGAGCAGTTCTTC.

This clonotype was detected ten times or more. The chain couples TRBV20-1 to TRBJ2-3; D ambiguous. In germline, CDR1 is DFQATT, CDR2 SNEGSKA (reference sequence). V lost 1 base to trimming and J lost 3 bases, with 5 bases between them. There are 12 residues in the CDR3. The CDR3 is CSARVRTDTQYF. In DNA, the CDR3 is TGCAGTGCTAGAGTGCGTACAGATACGCAGTATTTT.

This clonotype was seen only a few times. At one boundary the junction diverges from the germline segment, which might be a read error. This chain links TRBV9 with TRBJ1-1; D unclear. The CDR3 has 16 amino acids. Germline CDR1 and CDR2: SGDLS and YYNGEE. In nucleotides, the CDR3 is TGTGCCAGCAGCGACCAGTTGAGGGTCCCGAACCCTGAAGCTTTCTTT. Its protein is CASSDQLRVPNPEAFF.

This clonotype has at least ten counts. The chain combines TRBV11-2 with TRBJ2-7; D uncertain. The germline V and J ends were trimmed by 5 bases and 3 bases, with 17 bases remaining between them. This CDR3 has 15 residues. Germline V gene data show CDR1 as SGHAT and CDR2 as FQNNGV. In nucleotides, the CDR3 is TGTGCCAGCAGCCCTACGTTCGTCCGCATCTACGAGCAGTACTTC. This codes for CASSPTFVRIYEQYF.

The chain is built from TRBV10-3 and TRBJ1-4, with D possibly matching TRBD1 (6 bases). Germline loops: CDR1 ENHRY, CDR2 SYGVKD. V gave up 3 bases and J gave up 8 bases, with 16 bases separating them. This CDR3 comprises 15 residues. The CDR3 DNA follows: TGTGCCATCAGTGACGGGGGCAGGGGAGGCGAAAAACTGTTTTTT. As protein: CAISDGGRGGEKLFF.

This clonotype was recorded many times. The V gene is TRBV6-1, the J gene TRBJ2-2; no clear D gene. The germline V gene encodes CDR1 MNHNS and CDR2 SASEGT. This CDR3 spans 13 amino acids. The germline V and J ends were trimmed by 3 bases and 11 bases, with 13 bases remaining between them. The CDR3 spells CASSDTGLGELFF. The CDR3 DNA reads TGTGCCAGCAGTGATACGGGTCTAGGAGAGCTGTTTTTT.

The CDR3 sequence: CASGLGPPDGYTF. DNA of the CDR3: TGTGCTAGTGGTTTGGGACCACCGGATGGCTACACCTTC. This rearrangement joins TRBV12-5 to TRBJ1-2; no clear D gene. The CDR3 runs 13 residues. Germline V CDR1 and CDR2: LGHNT, FRNRAP. The germline V and J ends were trimmed by 1 base and 6 bases, with 9 bases remaining between them. The full variable domain, in which reference TRBV12-5 and TRBJ1-2 provide the parts outside the CDR3, is DARVTQTPRHKVTEMGQEVTMRCQPILGHNTVFWYRQTMMQGLELLAYFRNRAPLDDSGMPKDRFSAEMPDATLATLKIQPSEPRDSAVYFCASGLGPPDGYTFGSGTRLTVV.

This clonotype was detected many times. This chain joins TRBV18 and TRBJ2-1, with D unclear. The CDR3 is made up of 15 amino acids. V lost 0 bases and J lost 8, with 14 bases in between. Germline V gene data show CDR1 as KGHSH and CDR2 as LQKENI. This CDR3 reads CASSPPSSSFYEQFF. CDR3 nucleotides: TGTGCCAGCTCACCACCGTCGAGTAGCTTCTATGAGCAGTTCTTC.

V and J are TRBV20-1 and TRBJ2-4; D may be TRBD1 (6 bases). V dropped 6 bases and J dropped 0 bases, with 30 bases sitting between them. Looked up from germline, CDR1 is DFQATT and CDR2 is SNEGSKA (reference sequence). This CDR3 is 20 amino acids long. In DNA form, the CDR3 reads TGCAGTGCCAGACCCTCGAAAACGGACAGAGCTGGCCTAGCCAAAAACATTCAGTACTTC. As protein: CSARPSKTDRAGLAKNIQYF.

This clonotype has a count of ten or more. The CDR3 DNA reads TGTGCCAGCAGCTCCATAGCCCCCTTGAGCGGCACAGATACGCAGTATTTT. It translates to CASSSIAPLSGTDTQYF. The V gene is TRBV11-3, the J gene TRBJ2-3, with D uncertain. CDR3 length: 17 amino acids. V shed 4 bases and J shed 1 base, with 18 bases lying between them. Looked up from germline, CDR1 is SGHNT and CDR2 is YENEEA.

In its sample, this clonotype was seen many times. This rearrangement joins TRBV7-2 to TRBJ2-1; the D is unclear. Per germline, CDR1 SGHTA and CDR2 FQGNSA. This CDR3 region has 16 residues. V lost 5 bases and J lost 0, with 14 bases in between. CDR3 bases: TGTGCCAGCAGCCCTCGGACGGCTCACTCCTACAATGAGCAGTTCTTC. Translated, it gives CASSPRTAHSYNEQFF.

This clonotype was counted only a few times. The V call is TRBV6-5, the J call TRBJ1-1; D not resolved. CDR1 is MNHEY, CDR2 SVGAGI, per germline. V lost 4 bases and J 1 base, leaving 13 bases between the germline ends. The CDR3 length is 15 residues. The CDR3 is CASSSERRENTEAFF. The DNA for the CDR3 is TGTGCCAGCAGTTCCGAACGACGGGAGAACACTGAAGCTTTCTTT.

This clonotype was counted a few times. A read error may explain this, as a much larger clone is one base away. The chain is built from TRBV2 and TRBJ1-4, with 8 positions matching TRBD1. V was pared by 6 bases and J by 5 bases, with 5 bases of the junction left unmatched. Looked up from germline, CDR1 is SNHLY and CDR2 is FYNNEI. CDR3 length equals 14 residues. The CDR3 sequence: CASRSRTGNEKLFF. CDR3 DNA sequence: TGTGCCAGCAGATCCAGGACAGGGAATGAAAAACTGTTTTTT. Based on the CDR3 plus reference TRBV2 and TRBJ1-4, the full variable domain is EPEVTQTPSHQVTQMGQEVILRCVPISNHLYFYWYRQILGQKVEFLVSFYNNEISEKSEIFDDQFSVERPDGSNFTLKIRSTKLEDSAMYFCASRSRTGNEKLFFGSGTQLSVL.

The CDR3 is CASSPYGGGRTTEAFF. CDR3 DNA: TGTGCCAGCAGCCCCTACGGGGGGGGCCGGACCACTGAAGCTTTCTTT. The chain employs TRBV3-1 and TRBJ1-1; perhaps TRBD1 as D (6 bases). V was cut by 4 bases and J by 4 bases, with 19 bases left in between. Germline V gives CDR1 LGHDT, CDR2 YNNKEL (reference sequence). The CDR3 runs to 16 residues.